One TCR beta chain is described in this entry. Its antigen is not identified. With 60 Vbeta and 13 Jbeta primers, the PCR was carried out. TCRdb keeps only in-frame clones here, not all; method: immunoSEQ multiplex PCR. The sample has some 110,000 clones, about 59% seen once; the top ten hold more than 8%. This entry belongs to a study of cytomegalovirus exposure and HLA in healthy donors. The CDR3 runs 19 residues. V shed 4 bases and J 2 bases; nucleotides not matched to a gene: 15. Germline assignment: CDR1 SGHTA and CDR2 FQGTGA. Findings and limits, study-wide: Associated with cytomegalovirus, according to the listing, were 150 to 200 TCR beta chains. As a later analysis showed, a missense DCLRE1C variant was linked to trimming of TCR beta V- and J-genes. As a later analysis revealed, most CMV-associated TCR beta chains appeared HLA-restricted. Several V segments, TRBV6-2 and TRBV6-3 among them, could not be told apart and were dropped.

The V call is TRBV7-3, the J call TRBJ2-3, with 10 bases lining up with TRBD2. The clonotype originates from a woman aged 35 to 49 in good health and CMV-seropositive. Sequenced: PBMCs. The CDR3 reads CASSSSGRAEGGPTDTQYF. The CDR3 nucleotides are TGTGCCAGCAGCTCCAGCGGGAGGGCGGAGGGGGGCCCCACAGATACGCAGTATTTT.